Listed below are T cell receptor beta chains from one sample, sequenced in a study. TCRdb analysed the 5' RACE reads with MiXCR anew, one entry per CDR3 protein. The sample holds more than 55,000 distinct CDR3 sequences; about 26% are singletons and the top ten take 2% to 2.5%. The sequenced material came from tumor-infiltrating Tregs sorted from the breast tumor. The receptors originated from a female donor with breast cancer. Each CDR3 is given with its conserved first and last residue. A D gene is named only where the DNA matches it firmly. The size entry is marked missing in some rows and otherwise reads once, few, many or a size class.

D	V	size	J	CDR3	DNA
TRBD1	TRBV5-6	few	TRBJ2-7	CASSSGQGAYEQYF	TGTGCCAGCAGCTCCGGACAGGGGGCCTACGAGCAGTACTTC
.	TRBV27	.	TRBJ2-7	CASSFRDQTSYEQYF	TGTGCCAGCAGCTTTAGGGACCAGACGTCCTACGAGCAGTACTTC
.	TRBV6-5	many	TRBJ1-2	CASSYANGGLSYGYTF	TGTGCCAGCAGTTACGCTAACGGGGGGCTCTCCTATGGCTACACCTTC
.	TRBV20-1	few	TRBJ2-3	CSARVGSSADTQYF	TGCAGTGCTAGAGTGGGGAGCAGTGCAGATACGCAGTATTTT
.	TRBV7-9	.	TRBJ1-3	CASSQTGNTIYF	TGTGCCAGCAGTCAAACGGGGAACACCATATATTTT
.	TRBV5-1	few	TRBJ2-6	CASSRHGNSGANVLTF	TGCGCCTCATCGAGGCACGGAAACTCTGGGGCCAACGTCCTGACTTTC
TRBD1	TRBV28	.	TRBJ1-2	CASSPLDRVLGYTF	TGTGCCAGCAGTCCCCTTGACAGGGTACTTGGCTACACCTTC
TRBD1	TRBV6-1	.	TRBJ1-5	CASSADRVGSQPQHF	TGTGCCAGCAGTGCCGACAGGGTTGGCAGTCAGCCCCAGCATTTT
TRBD2	TRBV28	few	TRBJ2-1	CASSSWTSGSTTVNEQFF	TGTGCCAGCAGTTCATGGACTAGCGGGAGTACGACGGTCAATGAGCAGTTCTTC
TRBD2	TRBV20-1	many	TRBJ2-7	CSARGLAGMPGVIYEQYF	TGCAGTGCGCGAGGACTAGCGGGGATGCCGGGAGTTATCTACGAGCAGTACTTC
.	TRBV5-1	.	TRBJ1-1	CASSLDLVSGGETTEAFF	TGCGCCAGCAGCTTGGATTTGGTGTCGGGCGGAGAGACCACTGAAGCTTTCTTT
.	TRBV5-6	.	TRBJ1-1	CASSLIRGNTEAFF	TGTGCCAGCAGCTTAATAAGGGGAAACACTGAAGCTTTCTTT
.	TRBV24-1	few	TRBJ2-7	CATSENSYEQYF	TGTGCCACCAGTGAAAACTCCTACGAGCAGTACTTC
.	TRBV7-9	.	TRBJ2-5	CASSPTGIQETQYF	TGTGCCAGCAGCCCGACGGGGATCCAAGAGACCCAGTACTTC
TRBD1	TRBV6-1	few	TRBJ2-7	CAGGQGPYEQYF	TGTGCCGGCGGACAGGGTCCCTACGAGCAGTACTTC
.	TRBV6-2/TRBV6-3	.	TRBJ2-6	CASSFWGELSGANVPTF	TGTGCCAGCAGTTTTTGGGGCGAACTCTCTGGGGCCAACGTCCCGACTTTC
TRBD1	TRBV5-1	many	TRBJ1-2	CASSSNPGQGVDGYTF	TGCGCCAGCAGCTCAAATCCGGGACAGGGGGTGGACGGCTACACCTTC
TRBD1	TRBV7-2	few	TRBJ2-5	CASSLNRGETQYF	TGTGCCAGCAGCTTAAACAGGGGAGAGACCCAGTACTTC
TRBD1	TRBV5-1	.	TRBJ2-1	CASSLIVSRTGDNEQFF	TGCGCCAGCAGCTTGATTGTTTCGCGGACAGGGGACAATGAGCAGTTCTTC
.	TRBV28	few	TRBJ2-7	CASSLVREQYF	TGTGCCAGCAGTTTGGTGCGCGAGCAGTACTTC
.	TRBV4-1	.	TRBJ1-1	CASSQVRLVKGTEAFF	TGCGCCAGCAGCCAAGTCCGCCTAGTGAAGGGCACTGAAGCTTTCTTT
.	TRBV20-1	.	TRBJ2-5	CSAQGGRETQYF	TGCAGTGCACAAGGGGGAAGGGAGACCCAGTACTTC
TRBD1	TRBV6-6	few	TRBJ2-5	CASSYSGTGKVRETQYF	TGTGCCAGCAGTTACTCGGGGACAGGGAAGGTCCGGGAGACCCAGTACTTC
TRBD1	TRBV20-1	many	TRBJ1-1	CSASIHRGNTEAFF	TGCAGTGCTTCCATCCACAGGGGGAACACTGAAGCTTTCTTT
.	TRBV28	.	TRBJ1-3	CASSQGLAGNTIYF	TGTGCCAGCTCACAGGGTTTGGCTGGAAACACCATATATTTT
.	TRBV20-1	many	TRBJ2-7	CSAIRLGDYEQYF	TGCAGTGCTATCCGACTAGGGGACTACGAGCAGTACTTC
.	TRBV11-2	few	TRBJ2-7	CASSRTAYYEQYF	TGTGCCAGCAGCCGGACAGCTTACTACGAGCAGTACTTC
.	TRBV9	.	TRBJ2-3	CASSAGVRTTDTQYF	TGTGCCAGCAGCGCTGGGGTCCGGACCACAGATACGCAGTATTTT
.	TRBV5-6	.	TRBJ1-3	CASSLGVYNTIYF	TGTGCCAGCAGCTTGGGTGTTTATAACACCATATATTTT
TRBD2	TRBV28	few	TRBJ2-3	CASGFGLAGDPSGQYF	TGTGCCAGCGGTTTTGGACTAGCGGGAGACCCCAGTGGGCAGTATTTT
.	TRBV7-9	few	TRBJ1-3	CASSPQGADTIYF	TGTGCCAGCAGCCCTCAGGGAGCGGACACCATATATTTT
.	TRBV6-5	.	TRBJ1-1	CASSPKQRLNTEAFF	TGTGCCAGCAGTCCCAAACAGCGATTGAACACTGAAGCTTTCTTT
.	TRBV6-5	many	TRBJ2-1	CASSYSRKHEQFF	TGTGCCAGCAGTTACTCTAGAAAACATGAGCAGTTCTTC
.	TRBV29-1	.	TRBJ2-7	CSVEIGGYEQYF	TGCAGCGTTGAGATAGGGGGCTACGAGCAGTACTTC
TRBD1	TRBV11-2	.	TRBJ2-6	CASSPRTGTAVSGANVLTF	TGTGCCAGCAGCCCGCGGACCGGGACAGCCGTCTCTGGGGCCAACGTCCTGACTTTC
TRBD2	TRBV7-2	.	TRBJ2-3	CTSSLGLAGSSDTQYF	TGTACCAGCAGCTTAGGTTTAGCGGGGTCCTCAGATACGCAGTATTTT
.	TRBV7-6	.	TRBJ2-1	CASSSATIPYNEQFF	TGTGCCAGCAGCTCTGCGACTATTCCCTACAATGAGCAGTTCTTC
TRBD2	TRBV27	.	TRBJ2-7	CASSRGDYEQYF	TGTGCCAGCAGCCGGGGGGACTACGAGCAGTACTTC
TRBD1	TRBV5-5	.	TRBJ1-2	CASSQTEQGNYGYTF	TGTGCCAGCAGCCAAACTGAACAGGGGAACTATGGCTACACCTTC
.	TRBV5-8	few	TRBJ1-2	CASSFPGGEGYGYTF	TGTGCCAGCAGCTTTCCGGGGGGCGAGGGCTATGGCTACACCTTC
TRBD1	TRBV12-3/TRBV12-4	.	TRBJ1-4	CASSLRQGDEKLFF	TGTGCCAGCAGTTTAAGGCAGGGGGATGAAAAACTGTTTTTT
.	TRBV5-1	many	TRBJ2-3	CASSFGGATSPDTQYF	TGCGCCAGCAGCTTCGGGGGAGCAACTTCGCCGGATACGCAGTATTTT
.	TRBV2	few	TRBJ1-5	CASSEARAGNQPQHF	TGTGCCAGCAGTGAAGCGCGGGCAGGGAATCAGCCCCAGCATTTT
.	TRBV24-1	many	TRBJ2-3	CATSGGTGRNTQYF	TGTGCCACCAGTGGGGGAACGGGAAGGAATACGCAGTATTTT